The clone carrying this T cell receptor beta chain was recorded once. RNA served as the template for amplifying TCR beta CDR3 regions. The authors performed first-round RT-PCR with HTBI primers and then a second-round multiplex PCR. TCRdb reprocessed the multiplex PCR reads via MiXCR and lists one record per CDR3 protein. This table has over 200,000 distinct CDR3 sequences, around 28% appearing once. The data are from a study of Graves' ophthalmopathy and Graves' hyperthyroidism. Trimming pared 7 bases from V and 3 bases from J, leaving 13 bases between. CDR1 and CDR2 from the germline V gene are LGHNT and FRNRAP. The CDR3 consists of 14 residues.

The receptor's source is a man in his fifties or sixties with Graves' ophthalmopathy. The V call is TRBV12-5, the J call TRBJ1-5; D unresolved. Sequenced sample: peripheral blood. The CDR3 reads CASANDGNNQPQHF. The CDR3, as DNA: TGTGCTAGTGCCAACGACGGGAACAATCAGCCCCAGCATTTT.